The 32 T cell receptor beta chains listed next were all sequenced from one sample in a study of OX40 agonist ivuxolimab in advanced cancers. Data came from immunoSEQ multiplex PCR; TCRdb stores just in-frame clones and leaves some out. Of tens of thousands of clones listed, roughly 90% are singletons. The sample was CD4+ or CD8+ T cells sorted from blood, taken in a trial of the OX40 agonist ivuxolimab. These receptors all stem from an adult with an advanced solid tumor such as melanoma, head and neck, liver or kidney cancer.

V and J are TRBV4-1 and TRBJ2-1; possible D gene TRBD2, 6 bases. Trimming stripped 0 bases from V and 5 bases from J, with 8 bases between. Germline V gene sequence: CDR1 MGHRA, CDR2 YSYEKL. The CDR3 loop spans 14 amino acids. CDR3 DNA sequence: TGCGCCAGCAGCCAAGAATGGACTAACAATGAGCAGTTCTTC. It is translated as CASSQEWTNNEQFF.

A note on this clone: An end of the junction differs from the germline gene, which may be a read error. The rearrangement links TRBV5-1 to TRBJ1-5; D ambiguous. CDR1 SGHRS and CDR2 YFSETQ come from the germline V gene. The CDR3 is 14 residues long. The CDR3 DNA is TGCGCCAGCAGCTTTGAGATTAGCTATCAGCCCCAGCATTTT. It translates to CASSFEISYQPQHF.

The rearrangement uses TRBV5-1 and TRBJ2-5, with 7 nucleotides matching TRBD1. This CDR3 spans 14 amino acids. J gave up 4 bases and V 7 bases, and 10 bases lay outside the gene matches. The V gene's germline CDR1 is SGHRS and CDR2 YFSETQ. The CDR3 loop reads CASCDRVGRETQYF. The CDR3 DNA is TGCGCCAGCTGCGACAGGGTCGGACGAGAGACCCAGTACTTC.

This clone is medium-sized in the sample. The chain recombines TRBV27 with TRBJ1-1; D may be TRBD1 (6 bases). The germline CDR1 and CDR2 sequences are MNHEY and SMNVEV (reference sequence). The V gene lost 4 bases and the J gene lost 0 bases, with 9 bases spanning the gap. The CDR3 consists of 14 residues. The CDR3 sequence: CASSSGAMNTEAFF. The CDR3 bases are TGTGCCAGCAGTTCAGGGGCGATGAACACTGAAGCTTTCTTT.

The chain is built from TRBV7-9 and TRBJ2-5; 7 bases match TRBD2. The CDR3 spans 15 residues. J lost 5 bases, V lost 2 bases, and 8 bases had no gene match. CDR1 and CDR2 from the germline V gene are SEHNR and FQNEAQ (reference sequence). CDR3 loop: CASSLSTGGEETQYF. For the CDR3, the DNA is TGTGCCAGCAGCTTAAGTACGGGGGGTGAGGAGACCCAGTACTTC.

Regarding this clone: A read error may account for a junction end that differs from germline. The chain has TRBV6-4 and TRBJ2-1, with 10 positions matching TRBD2. The CDR3 sequence is 17 residues long. Germline V lookup: CDR1 MRHNA, CDR2 SNTAGT. CDR3 nucleotides: TGTGCCAGCAGTGACCGACTAGCGGGCCAGGGGTACAGTGAGCAGTTCTTC. This encodes CASSDRLAGQGYSEQFF.

The chain recombines TRBV6-5 with TRBJ2-1; TRBD2 agrees at 9 bases. J was trimmed by 7 bases and V by 2 bases; bases with no gene match: 6. CDR1 and CDR2 (germline): MNHEY, SVGAGI. This CDR3 is 15 amino acids long. The CDR3 spells CASSYVAGGENEQFF. Written as DNA, the CDR3 is TGTGCCAGCAGTTACGTGGCGGGAGGGGAGAATGAGCAGTTCTTC.

The rearrangement links TRBV27 to TRBJ2-7; D is unresolved. V lost 0 bases, J lost 2 bases, and 11 bases lay in between. The V gene's germline CDR1 is MNHEY and CDR2 SMNVEV (reference sequence). This CDR3 is built from 15 residues. CDR3 sequence: CASSLSPRTPYEQYF. The CDR3 coding sequence is TGTGCCAGCAGTTTATCCCCCCGCACTCCCTACGAGCAGTACTTC.

The chain recombines TRBV19 with TRBJ2-3; no clear D. The germline V gene encodes CDR1 LNHDA and CDR2 SQIVND (reference sequence). This CDR3 has 13 amino acids. The V end lost 1 base, the J end lost 4 bases, and 6 bases lay between the germline ends. This chain's CDR3 is CASSIVSSDTQYF. CDR3 DNA sequence: TGTGCCAGTAGTATAGTTAGCTCAGATACGCAGTATTTT.

The chain is built from TRBV29-1 and TRBJ2-1; a possible D gene is TRBD2 (6 bases). Germline CDR1 and CDR2: SQVTM and ANQGSEA. This CDR3 has 12 amino acids. V lost 5 bases to trimming and J lost 5 bases, with 10 bases between them. The CDR3 region is CSVRAGNNEQFF. The CDR3 bases are TGCAGCGTTCGAGCGGGTAACAATGAGCAGTTCTTC.

This sequence joins TRBV4-1 and TRBJ2-1; D unresolved. Trimming pared 0 bases from V and 6 bases from J, leaving 6 bases between. CDR3 length: 13 residues. Germline lookup yields CDR1 MGHRA and CDR2 YSYEKL. CDR3 residues: CASSQDQSNEQFF. CDR3 coding DNA: TGCGCCAGCAGCCAAGATCAGAGCAATGAGCAGTTCTTC.

The rearrangement links TRBV11-1 to TRBJ2-2; 11 bases are shared with TRBD1. This CDR3 is built from 18 residues. V shed 3 bases and J 3 bases; nucleotides not matched to a gene: 9. Germline V gene sequence: CDR1 SGHAT, CDR2 FQDESV (reference sequence). The CDR3 nucleotides are TGTGCCAGCAGCTTCCTGGGACAGGGGGAAGCGGACACCGGGGAGCTGTTTTTT. Protein product: CASSFLGQGEADTGELFF.

V gene TRBV27 combines with J gene TRBJ2-3; possible D gene TRBD2, 5 bases. Germline values: CDR1 MNHEY, CDR2 SMNVEV (reference sequence). CDR3 length: 15 residues. V lost 2 bases and J 4 bases, leaving 13 bases between the germline ends. Written as DNA, the CDR3 is TGTGCCAGCAGTTTACTATTGGGTAGCGCAGATACGCAGTATTTT. Translated, it gives CASSLLLGSADTQYF.

Written as DNA, the CDR3 is TGTGCCAGCAGCTTGACAGGGACAAACACTGAAGCTTTCTTT. This gives the protein CASSLTGTNTEAFF. This chain connects TRBV7-9 to TRBJ1-1, with 7 bases matching TRBD1. CDR1 SEHNR and CDR2 FQNEAQ come from the germline V gene (reference sequence). V gave up 3 bases and J gave up 2 bases; unmatched junction bases: 3. The CDR3 has 14 amino acids.

This clone was seen just once. V gene TRBV27 combines with J gene TRBJ2-7, with 7 bases lining up with TRBD1. Germline trimming cut 5 bases from V and 2 bases from J; bases unmatched to any gene: 3. This CDR3 is built from 13 residues. CDR1 is MNHEY and CDR2 is SMNVEV in the germline V gene (reference sequence). CDR3 nucleotides: TGTGCCAGCAGTCACGGACAGGCCTACGAGCAGTACTTC. This gives the protein CASSHGQAYEQYF.

This clone was observed once. This rearrangement joins TRBV15 to TRBJ2-2, with D possibly matching TRBD1 (7 bases). The germline CDR1 and CDR2 sequences are LNHNV and YYDKDF (reference sequence). With 0 bases removed from V and 1 base from J, the gap between germline ends came to 12 bases. The CDR3 has 17 residues. The CDR3 loop is CATSRDPRDRNTGELFF. DNA for the CDR3: TGTGCCACCAGCAGAGATCCGCGGGACAGGAACACCGGGGAGCTGTTTTTT.

The chain joins TRBV19 to TRBJ1-3; D possibly corresponds to TRBD1 (5 bases). Germline V CDR1 and CDR2: LNHDA, SQIVND (reference sequence). The V end was cut by 7 bases, the J end by 0 bases, with 16 bases between. The CDR3 totals 16 residues. The DNA of the CDR3 is TGTGCCAGTAACGGGGAAGGGGCCTTCTCTGGAAACACCATATATTTT. This encodes CASNGEGAFSGNTIYF. Together with reference TRBV19 and TRBJ1-3, the CDR3 gives the full variable domain: DGGITQSPKYLFRKEGQNVTLSCEQNLNHDAMYWYRQDPGQGLRLIYYSQIVNDFQKGDIAEGYSVSREKKESFPLTVTSAQKNPTAFYLCASNGEGAFSGNTIYFGEGSWLTVV.

This sequence joins TRBV30 and TRBJ2-3; 8 bases map to TRBD2. The CDR3 sequence is 15 residues long. Germline loops: CDR1 GTSNPN, CDR2 SVGIG (reference sequence). Trimming at V came to 7 bases and at J to 1 base, leaving 10 bases not matched to a gene. The CDR3 DNA reads as TGTGCCTCCAACCCGGGGCGGGGGGGCACAGATACGCAGTATTTT. This codes for CASNPGRGGTDTQYF.

This clone occurred a few times. The rearrangement joins TRBV7-3 to TRBJ1-4; possible D gene TRBD1, 6 bases. This CDR3 is built from 15 residues. Deletions cut 5 bases from V and 7 bases from J, with 17 bases between. The germline CDR1 and CDR2 sequences are SGHTA and FQGTGA. The CDR3: CASSPTGGWGEKLFF. CDR3 bases: TGTGCCAGCAGCCCCACGGGGGGCTGGGGTGAAAAACTGTTTTTT.

The J gene is TRBJ2-5, the V gene TRBV19, with unresolved D. The germline V gene has CDR1 LNHDA and CDR2 SQIVND (reference sequence). The length of the CDR3 is 12 residues. V was cut by 1 base and J by 2 bases, with 2 bases left in between. Here the CDR3 reads CASSIGQETQYF. CDR3 bases: TGTGCCAGTAGTATAGGACAAGAGACCCAGTACTTC.

V is TRBV5-1 and J is TRBJ2-7; 7 bases fit TRBD1. V gave up 5 bases and J gave up 4 bases; unmatched junction bases: 9. The CDR3 spans 14 residues. Per germline, CDR1 SGHRS and CDR2 YFSETQ. The CDR3 spells CASRLKTGRYEQYF. In DNA form, the CDR3 reads TGCGCCAGCAGATTAAAGACAGGGCGGTACGAGCAGTACTTC.

This chain joins TRBV9 and TRBJ2-7; D gene unclear. V lost 4 bases and J 0 bases, leaving 5 bases between the germline ends. The CDR3 loop spans 12 amino acids. Germline lookup yields CDR1 SGDLS and CDR2 YYNGEE. This CDR3 is CASSSPSYEQYF. The DNA for the CDR3 is TGTGCCAGCAGCTCCCCCTCCTACGAGCAGTACTTC. The variable domain in full, with the rest retrieved from reference TRBV9 and TRBJ2-7, is DSGVTQTPKHLITATGQRVTLRCSPRSGDLSVYWYQQSLDQGLQFLIQYYNGEERAKGNILERFSAQQFPDLHSELNLSSLELGDSALYFCASSSPSYEQYFGPGTRLTVT.

CDR3 region: CASSLTGTVREQFF. Written as DNA, the CDR3 is TGTGCCAGCAGCTTGACCGGGACAGTACGTGAGCAGTTCTTC. The chain carries TRBV7-9 and TRBJ2-1; 7 bases agree with TRBD1. The length of the CDR3 is 14 residues. Looked up from germline, CDR1 is SEHNR and CDR2 is FQNEAQ (reference sequence). Losses at the gene ends were 3 bases for V and 9 bases for J; bases not matched to a gene: 8.

This clone was counted a single time. The V call is TRBV7-9, the J call TRBJ2-7; D is perhaps TRBD1 (5 bases). V gave up 4 bases and J gave up 2 bases, with 12 bases separating them. The CDR3 has 14 residues. Germline lookup yields CDR1 SEHNR and CDR2 FQNEAQ (reference sequence). CDR3 amino acids: CASSSPQETYEQYF. Here the CDR3 DNA reads TGTGCCAGCAGCTCACCACAGGAAACCTACGAGCAGTACTTC.

The chain has TRBV19 and TRBJ2-1; D is unresolved. V lost 0 bases and J lost 8, with 14 bases in between. Looked up from germline, CDR1 is LNHDA and CDR2 is SQIVND (reference sequence). CDR3 size: 15 residues. The CDR3 region has the DNA TGTGCCAGTAGTATAGATTGGCTAGGGTCGGATGAGCAGTTCTTC. Its translation is CASSIDWLGSDEQFF. The entire variable domain, with the rest obtained from reference TRBV19 and TRBJ2-1, is as follows: DGGITQSPKYLFRKEGQNVTLSCEQNLNHDAMYWYRQDPGQGLRLIYYSQIVNDFQKGDIAEGYSVSREKKESFPLTVTSAQKNPTAFYLCASSIDWLGSDEQFFGPGTRLTVL.

This chain uses TRBV11-2 with TRBJ2-7; TRBD1 matches 7 bases. V lost 0 bases and J lost 3; bases outside the gene matches: 5. This CDR3 region has 15 residues. Germline values: CDR1 SGHAT, CDR2 FQNNGV. CDR3 protein: CASSLEYRDSYEQYF. CDR3 in DNA: TGTGCCAGCAGCTTAGAGTACCGGGACAGCTACGAGCAGTACTTC.

J is TRBJ2-7 and V is TRBV25-1; 9 bases agree with TRBD1. After removal of 2 bases from V and 0 bases from J, the junction contained 5 bases not matched to a gene. The CDR3 is 16 residues long. Germline V gene data show CDR1 as MGHDK and CDR2 as SYGVNS. As DNA, the CDR3 is TGTGCCAGCAGTGAACTAGGGGGACAGGGCTCCTACGAGCAGTACTTC. It yields the protein CASSELGGQGSYEQYF.

This clone was counted once. The rearrangement links TRBV4-1 to TRBJ2-5; TRBD2 matches at 7 bases. This CDR3 spans 13 amino acids. Germline V gives CDR1 MGHRA, CDR2 YSYEKL. Trimming at V came to 8 bases and at J to 4 bases, leaving 7 bases not matched to a gene. CDR3 protein: CASGPGGGETQYF. For the CDR3, the DNA is TGCGCCAGCGGCCCGGGGGGTGGAGAGACCCAGTACTTC.

The genes are TRBV10-3 and TRBJ2-4; D might be TRBD1 or TRBD2, each matching 5 bases. Germline V gene sequence: CDR1 ENHRY, CDR2 SYGVKD. This CDR3 has 16 residues. The V gene lost 10 bases and the J gene lost 0 bases, with 19 bases spanning the gap. The CDR3 DNA reads TGTGCCACCACGGGGCAGTATCGAATAGCCAAAAACATTCAGTACTTC. As protein: CATTGQYRIAKNIQYF.

This chain joins TRBV2 and TRBJ2-1; 8 positions agree with TRBD2. V shed 1 base and J 9 bases; nucleotides not matched to a gene: 5. The CDR3 spans 14 residues. From germline, CDR1 is SNHLY and CDR2 FYNNEI. In DNA, the CDR3 is TGTGCCAGCAGTGAAGGACTAGCGACGGGTGAGCAGTTCTTC. Amino acids: CASSEGLATGEQFF.

V and J are TRBV28 and TRBJ2-5; 7 bases match TRBD1. Trimming cost V 7 bases and J 1 base; bases outside gene matches: 12. CDR3 size: 16 residues. Germline CDR1 is MDHEN and CDR2 is SYDVKM. CDR3 nucleotides: TGTGCCAGCACCTATTCAGGGACAGCAATCCAAGAGACCCAGTACTTC. Translated: CASTYSGTAIQETQYF.

The chain has TRBV7-9 and TRBJ2-5; 10 nucleotides line up with TRBD1. Unmatched junction bases numbered 6, after V lost 1 base and J lost 1 base. Germline CDR1 is SEHNR and CDR2 is FQNEAQ (reference sequence). The length of the CDR3 is 17 residues. The chain's CDR3 is CASSLGWTGGGQETQYF. The CDR3 nucleotides read TGTGCCAGCAGCTTAGGTTGGACAGGGGGAGGCCAAGAGACCCAGTACTTC.